This TCR beta chain was recovered during a study of blood T cell repertoires in COVID-19. Study information: The United States, Italy and Spain supplied acute and convalescent COVID-19 samples. The cDNA or gDNA used as material had been derived from T cells, B-cell-depleted T cells, or PBMCs.

Here immunoSEQ multiplex PCR was the method, and the copy in TCRdb shows in-frame clones only, minus some. Among over 250,000 clones listed, just under 90% were seen once. Those enrolled in Seattle joined during active infection and were followed longitudinally afterward. Germline V gene lookup returns CDR1 LNHDA and CDR2 SQIVND (reference sequence). V was clipped by 4 bases and J by 3 bases; unmatched bases: 9. The CDR3 contains 17 residues. The sequence came from a woman aged 45 to 65 with COVID-19, enrolled during active disease. Sequenced sample: peripheral blood. J is TRBJ2-7 and V is TRBV19; the match to TRBD2 covers 13 bases. CDR3 nucleotides: TGTGCCAGTAGTAGATCGGGGACTAGCGGGACCAGCTACGAGCAGTACTTC. Translated: CASSRSGTSGTSYEQYF. The full variable domain, its missing parts supplied by reference TRBV19 and TRBJ2-7, is DGGITQSPKYLFRKEGQNVTLSCEQNLNHDAMYWYRQDPGQGLRLIYYSQIVNDFQKGDIAEGYSVSREKKESFPLTVTSAQKNPTAFYLCASSRSGTSGTSYEQYFGPGTRLTVT.